A single sample gave rise to the 17 T cell receptor beta chains below, sequenced in a study of blood T cell repertoires in COVID-19. Only in-frame clones appear in the TCRdb table, and some are missing; sequencing was by immunoSEQ multiplex PCR. The data hold some 290,000 clones, with roughly 90% observed a single time. The sample comprised peripheral blood. The receptor set was obtained from a woman aged 25-40 years with COVID-19, enrolled during active disease.

The gene calls are TRBV19 and TRBJ2-7; D gene unclear. This CDR3 is built from 15 residues. Deletions cut 3 bases from V and 0 bases from J, with 12 bases between. Germline values: CDR1 LNHDA, CDR2 SQIVND (reference sequence). Here the CDR3 DNA reads TGTGCCAGTAGTATGGTGGTCGGAGCCTCCTACGAGCAGTACTTC. Translated, it gives CASSMVVGASYEQYF.

The chain joins TRBV5-1 to TRBJ1-2, with 9 bases lining up with TRBD1. Trimming took 4 bases from V and 6 from J; bases not matched to a gene: 7. The CDR3 runs 14 residues. In germline, CDR1 is SGHRS, CDR2 YFSETQ. In nucleotides, the CDR3 is TGCGCCAGCAGCCTAGGACAGGGGATCGATGGCTACACCTTC. It codes for CASSLGQGIDGYTF.

The V call is TRBV10-2, the J call TRBJ2-7; 16 nucleotides align to TRBD2. J was trimmed by 0 bases and V by 8 bases; bases with no gene match: 10. This CDR3 region has 18 residues. The germline V gene has CDR1 WSHSY and CDR2 SAAADI. CDR3 nucleotides: TGCGCCAGCCAGCCGGGACTAGCGGGAGGGCCAAGCTCCTACGAGCAGTACTTC. It is translated as CASQPGLAGGPSSYEQYF.

This clone is a singleton in its sample. V gene TRBV18 combines with J gene TRBJ2-1; TRBD2 aligns across 15 bases. The germline V gene has CDR1 KGHSH and CDR2 LQKENI. Trimming cost V 4 bases and J 9 bases; bases outside gene matches: 4. This CDR3 is 15 amino acids long. Written as DNA, the CDR3 is TGTGCCAGCTCACGGACTAGCGGGAGGGTGGGTGAGCAGTTCTTC. Protein: CASSRTSGRVGEQFF. Based on the CDR3 plus reference TRBV18 and TRBJ2-1, the full variable domain is NAGVMQNPRHLVRRRGQEARLRCSPMKGHSHVYWYRQLPEEGLKFMVYLQKENIIDESGMPKERFSAEFPKEGPSILRIQQVVRGDSAAYFCASSRTSGRVGEQFFGPGTRLTVL.

The chain is built from TRBV5-5 and TRBJ1-6, with D tentatively TRBD1 (5 bases). Between the trimmed V and J ends, which lost 7 bases and 5 bases, there was a span of 13 bases. The CDR3 totals 14 residues. Germline V lookup: CDR1 SGHKS, CDR2 YYEKEE (reference sequence). CDR3 sequence: CASLRGDDNSPLHF. The CDR3 bases are TGTGCCAGCTTACGGGGGGACGATAATTCACCCCTCCACTTT.

The chain is built from TRBV7-2 and TRBJ2-7; 11 nucleotides align to TRBD2. There are 15 residues in the CDR3. CDR1 SGHTA and CDR2 FQGNSA come from the germline V gene. V was clipped by 3 bases and J by 3 bases; unmatched bases: 4. Here the CDR3 DNA reads TGTGCCAGCAGCTTCCCGACTAGCGGGGTCTACGAGCAGTACTTC. This codes for CASSFPTSGVYEQYF. The full variable domain, rest sourced from reference TRBV7-2 and TRBJ2-7, is GAGVSQSPSNKVTEKGKDVELRCDPISGHTALYWYRQSLGQGLEFLIYFQGNSAPDKSGLPSDRFSAERTGGSVSTLTIQRTQQEDSAVYLCASSFPTSGVYEQYFGPGTRLTVT.

A remark on this clone: This clone may be a read error of a much larger clone one base away. Other DNA sequences in this sample translate to the same CDR3. This chain joins TRBV5-4 and TRBJ2-7; D is ambiguous. This CDR3 spans 15 amino acids. Germline V lookup: CDR1 SGHNT, CDR2 YYREEE (reference sequence). V shed 2 bases and J shed 7 bases, with 19 bases lying between them. The CDR3 coding sequence is TGTGCCAGCAGCTTAGACGGCCTAATCTTGAGGGAGCAGTACTTC. This codes for CASSLDGLILREQYF.

The chain joins TRBV5-1 to TRBJ1-1, with TRBD1 identical over 8 bases. This CDR3 spans 14 amino acids. Germline V gene lookup returns CDR1 SGHRS and CDR2 YFSETQ. V dropped 3 bases and J dropped 7; count of bases not matched to a gene: 8. The CDR3 is CASSSGQGGIEAFF. The CDR3 nucleotides are TGCGCCAGCAGCTCAGGACAGGGCGGAATTGAAGCTTTCTTT.

The chain recombines TRBV15 with TRBJ2-1; TRBD2 aligns across 10 bases. V lost 1 base, J lost 6 bases, and 3 bases stayed unmatched. This CDR3 comprises 15 residues. CDR1 and CDR2 from the germline V gene are LNHNV and YYDKDF (reference sequence). The CDR3 nucleotides read TGTGCCACCAGCAGAGTAGCGGGAGGTCTCAATGAGCAGTTCTTC. Its protein product is CATSRVAGGLNEQFF.

The V and J genes are TRBV19 and TRBJ2-2; a weak D match, TRBD2 (5 bases). V was shortened by 5 bases and J by 4 bases, with 14 bases between the two germline ends. The germline gives CDR1 LNHDA, CDR2 SQIVND (reference sequence). There are 15 residues in the CDR3. CDR3 residues: CASSVSVSSTGELFF. CDR3 in DNA: TGTGCCAGTAGTGTTAGCGTCTCAAGCACCGGGGAGCTGTTTTTT. Using reference TRBV19 and TRBJ2-2 for the parts outside the CDR3, the full variable domain is DGGITQSPKYLFRKEGQNVTLSCEQNLNHDAMYWYRQDPGQGLRLIYYSQIVNDFQKGDIAEGYSVSREKKESFPLTVTSAQKNPTAFYLCASSVSVSSTGELFFGEGSRLTVL.

The gene calls are TRBV27 and TRBJ1-2; D not certain. The germline V and J ends were trimmed by 7 bases and 0 bases, with 12 bases remaining between them. This CDR3 comprises 14 residues. Per the germline V gene, CDR1 is MNHEY and CDR2 is SMNVEV (reference sequence). CDR3 in DNA: TGTGCCAGCATGCCAGCAGGAACTAACTATGGCTACACCTTC. Its translation: CASMPAGTNYGYTF.

This rearrangement joins TRBV5-4 to TRBJ2-1; 14 bases are shared with TRBD2. Germline V gene data show CDR1 as SGHNT and CDR2 as YYREEE (reference sequence). The CDR3 is 15 amino acids. After removal of 4 bases from V and 9 bases from J, the junction contained 6 bases not matched to a gene. Written as DNA, the CDR3 is TGTGCCAGCAGCCCGGGACTAGCGGGAGTAGCTGAGCAGTTCTTC. Encoded protein: CASSPGLAGVAEQFF.

In this sample, this clone turned up once. The chain employs TRBV30 and TRBJ2-7, with TRBD1 matching over 9 bases. V gave up 1 base and J gave up 3 bases; unmatched junction bases: 10. The CDR3 totals 16 residues. CDR1 and CDR2 from the germline V gene are GTSNPN and SVGIG (reference sequence). The CDR3 sequence: CAWSGGTGKIFYEQYF. The CDR3 nucleotides are TGTGCCTGGAGTGGCGGGACAGGGAAGATCTTCTACGAGCAGTACTTC.

The V gene is TRBV7-9, the J gene TRBJ1-2, with 8 bases aligning to TRBD1. Germline V gene sequence: CDR1 SEHNR, CDR2 FQNEAQ (reference sequence). The CDR3 consists of 17 residues. V lost 2 bases to trimming and J lost 1 base; unmatched junction nucleotides: 9. The CDR3, as DNA: TGTGCCAGCAGCTTAATATACGGACAGGGAAGTAACTATGGCTACACCTTC. Amino acids: CASSLIYGQGSNYGYTF.

The V call is TRBV10-2, the J call TRBJ2-7; no clear D. The V and J ends lost 3 bases and 6 bases respectively, with 9 bases between them. Germline V gene data show CDR1 as WSHSY and CDR2 as SAAADI. The CDR3 runs to 12 residues. This CDR3 reads CASSEEVFEQYF. The CDR3 DNA is TGCGCCAGCAGTGAAGAGGTGTTCGAGCAGTACTTC.

This sequence joins TRBV7-2 and TRBJ2-3; possibly TRBD1 for D (6 bases). This CDR3 has 14 residues. Trimming pared 5 bases from V and 2 bases from J, leaving 11 bases between. Germline CDR1 is SGHTA and CDR2 is FQGNSA. CDR3 coding DNA: TGTGCCAGCAGCCCGGGACAACCCACAGATACGCAGTATTTT. Translating it yields CASSPGQPTDTQYF.

The J gene is TRBJ2-1, the V gene TRBV27; 9 bases align to TRBD2. The CDR3 is 17 residues long. Trimming took 5 bases from V and 4 from J; bases not matched to a gene: 12. The germline CDR1 and CDR2 sequences are MNHEY and SMNVEV (reference sequence). For the CDR3, the DNA is TGTGCCAGCAGTCAAGTTAGCGGGAGCCCCTCTTACAATGAGCAGTTCTTC. Its protein is CASSQVSGSPSYNEQFF.